Below, one T cell receptor (beta chain) is given with its context. Antigen unknown. The sample belongs to a study of cytomegalovirus exposure and HLA in healthy donors. Notes on the study in general: Most TCR beta V segments were productive about 90% or about 30% of the time in an earlier analysis.

Researchers ran the PCR with 60 Vbeta and 13 Jbeta primers. Profiled with immunoSEQ multiplex PCR; TCRdb holds only in-frame clones, not every one. The repertoire consists of about 84,000 clones, with 80% to 90% occurring once and the leading ten covering 2.3%. This sequence was found in a man aged 18-30 years in good health and CMV-seronegative. Source material: PBMCs.

The CDR3 reads CASSLTPLAGITDTQYF. In DNA form, the CDR3 reads TGTGCCAGCAGTTTGACCCCCTTAGCGGGAATAACAGATACGCAGTATTTT. V and J are TRBV28 and TRBJ2-3; 8 bases are shared with TRBD2. This CDR3 is 17 amino acids long. Germline V gene sequence: CDR1 MDHEN, CDR2 SYDVKM. Unmatched junction bases numbered 11, after V lost 3 bases and J lost 3 bases.